By frequency, the clone carrying this T cell receptor (beta chain) registers large. Its antigen is unidentified. TCR subtype-specific primers in iRepertoire multiplex PCR prepared libraries for bulk and single-cell sequencing. TCRdb re-called the multiplex PCR reads and gives one entry per CDR3 protein, without DNA. Recorded for this sample: roughly 2,000 distinct CDR3 sequences. This record comes from a study of T cells in severe cutaneous drug reactions. For the study at large: Recruitment ran 2011 to 2018 in Taiwan, Thailand and a European registry. The ALDEN and Naranjo causality algorithms determined the culprit drug.

CDR3 length: 12 amino acids. Germline V gene lookup returns CDR1 MNHEY and CDR2 SVGEGT. Broader study findings: In carbamazepine-induced Stevens-Johnson syndrome or toxic epidermal necrolysis, TRBV12-4 averaged roughly 35% in blister cells and approximately 4.9% in PBMC. Tolerant-control and healthy-donor PBMC lacked or rarely had the public CDR3 found in blisters.

The donors had carbamazepine-induced Stevens-Johnson syndrome or toxic epidermal necrolysis. The chain uses TRBV6-2 or TRBV6-3 and TRBJ2-1; the D gene TCRdb calls, TRBD1, cannot be checked with no DNA. Sequences were obtained from PBMCs. The TCR was taken from a human donor with Stevens-Johnson syndrome, a severe cutaneous drug reaction. CDR3 in amino acids: CASSYDRNEQFF.